Listed here is a single TCR beta chain. This sample's time point: blood 2 weeks post-SBRT. The treatment denotes: 15 Gy SBRT to primary tumor, nephrectomy 4 weeks later. Profiling relied on immunoSEQ multiplex PCR, and the TCRdb table lists in-frame clones only, not all of them. There are some 120,000 clones in the sample; approximately 75% occur only once, and 1.9% lies in the top ten. The data were obtained in a study of radiation and T cells in renal cell carcinoma. The CDR3 extends over 13 amino acids. Germline V gene lookup returns CDR1 SGHNT and CDR2 YYREEE (reference sequence). Trimming removed 3 bases from V and 3 bases from J; junction bases left unmatched: 2.

Sample: blood, taken from a patient whose treatment included radiotherapy and nephrectomy. The V gene is TRBV5-4, the J gene TRBJ2-7; 8 bases are shared with TRBD2. This receptor was taken from a woman aged 55-70 years with renal cell carcinoma. CDR3 in DNA: TGTGCCAGCAGCTCGGGACTAGGCTACGAGCAGTACTTC. It codes for CASSSGLGYEQYF.